The following is a T cell receptor beta chain sequence with its context. These data originate in a study of blood T cell repertoires in COVID-19. Study summary: The United States, Italy and Spain were the sources of the acute and convalescent COVID-19 samples. T cells, B-cell-depleted T cells, or PBMCs supplied cDNA or gDNA.

The CDR3 runs 13 residues. Germline CDR1 is SGHAT and CDR2 is FQNNGV. V lost 5 bases and J 5 bases, leaving 10 bases between the germline ends. Sequencing used immunoSEQ multiplex PCR; TCRdb keeps in-frame clones, though not all of them. Of about 210,000 clones listed, 75% to 90% are singletons. Sequencing used peripheral blood. The clonotype was recovered from a woman in her thirties or forties with acute or convalescent COVID-19. The rearrangement joins TRBV11-2 to TRBJ1-5, with D perhaps TRBD1 (6 bases). CDR3 amino acids: CASSTQGDQPQHF. As DNA, the CDR3 is TGTGCCAGCAGCACACAGGGCGATCAGCCCCAGCATTTT.